This T cell receptor (beta chain) was identified during a study of T cell responses to AZD1222 COVID-19 vaccine. This clone was detected only a few times. The CDR3 has 14 residues. Trimming removed 10 bases from V and 3 bases from J, with 16 bases in between. Germline CDR1 reads LNHDA; CDR2 reads SQIVND (reference sequence). This table comes from immunoSEQ multiplex PCR, and its TCRdb copy is limited to in-frame clones, with some not included. The sample carries tens of thousands of clones, about 94% recorded once. This sequence originates from an adult who received the AZD1222 COVID-19 vaccine. This chain links TRBV19 with TRBJ1-5; D is uncertain. The sample consisted of peripheral blood, taken 28 days after the second AZD1222 dose. For the CDR3, the DNA is TGTGCCACTTTTGGAGGCGGACCCAATCAGCCCCAGCATTTT. Amino acid sequence: CATFGGGPNQPQHF.